This T cell receptor beta chain is from a study of early T cells in non-severe SARS-CoV-2 infection. In the study overall: Sequencing of bulk RNA from unsorted whole blood was done, without chain pairing.

This clonotype was observed many times. Antigen: not known. Broader study findings: Anti-spike CD8 responses were favored in VDJdb matching, and private and CD4 specificities were missed.

Individual cDNA molecules received unique molecular identifiers. MiXCR was run by TCRdb on the 5' RACE reads, yielding one entry per CDR3 protein. The sample gives around 57,000 distinct CDR3 sequences, roughly 5.7% of which show up once; roughly 3.5% is in the top ten. V was trimmed by 6 bases and J by 8 bases, leaving 16 bases between them. The germline V gene has CDR1 LNHDA and CDR2 SQIVND (reference sequence). The CDR3 loop spans 13 amino acids. The sequence derives from an adult who was a healthcare worker with PCR-confirmed SARS-CoV-2 infection or an uninfected control (not recorded which). The chain combines TRBV19 with TRBJ1-2; D gene unclear. The material sequenced was whole blood, taken at baseline. The CDR3: CASRNPLRGGYTF. CDR3 in DNA: TGTGCCAGTAGAAATCCCCTTCGGGGAGGCTACACCTTC.